A selection of T cell receptor beta chains follows, all from one sample in a study of T cells in localized non-small cell lung cancer. Sequencing was performed with immunoSEQ multiplex PCR; in TCRdb, only in-frame clones are kept and a portion is missing. Counted here are about 40,000 clones, 81% occurring once; the ten biggest clones make up approximately 7%. This specimen consisted of peripheral blood mononuclear cells, obtained before any cancer treatment. Receptors were obtained from a male donor older than 55 with stage II lung adenocarcinoma. Each CDR3 is given with its conserved first and last residue. Fields, in order: clone size, V gene, CDR3 length, J gene, D gene, CDR3 DNA, CDR3 protein. A D gene is named only where the DNA matches it firmly. Rows may omit the clone size; those that give it use once, few, many or a size class.

clone size: -; V gene: TRBV27; CDR3 length: 17; J gene: TRBJ1-5; D gene: -; CDR3 DNA: TGTGCCAGCAGTTCCCTGCAGGGAGCAAGTTTCGATCAGCCCCAGCATTTT; CDR3 protein: CASSSLQGASFDQPQHF
clone size: -; V gene: TRBV28; CDR3 length: 14; J gene: TRBJ2-7; D gene: -; CDR3 DNA: TGTGCCAGCAGCCTCGGACATTCGGTGAACGAGCAGTACTTC; CDR3 protein: CASSLGHSVNEQYF
clone size: -; V gene: TRBV6-6; CDR3 length: 13; J gene: TRBJ2-7; D gene: -; CDR3 DNA: TGTGCCAGCAGTTACGTCGGGTCCTACGAGCAGTACTTC; CDR3 protein: CASSYVGSYEQYF
clone size: few; V gene: TRBV2; CDR3 length: 14; J gene: TRBJ2-1; D gene: TRBD2; CDR3 DNA: TGTGCCAGCCTAAGCAGCGGGGCCTACAATGAGCAGTTCTTC; CDR3 protein: CASLSSGAYNEQFF
clone size: -; V gene: TRBV28; CDR3 length: 13; J gene: TRBJ1-2; D gene: -; CDR3 DNA: TGTGCCAGCAGGGTCGGATCCACCTATGGCTACACCTTC; CDR3 protein: CASRVGSTYGYTF
clone size: -; V gene: TRBV7-2; CDR3 length: 13; J gene: TRBJ2-7; D gene: -; CDR3 DNA: TGTGCCAGCAGCTTAAGGCCGTCGTACGAGCAGTACTTC; CDR3 protein: CASSLRPSYEQYF
clone size: -; V gene: TRBV15; CDR3 length: 13; J gene: TRBJ2-1; D gene: -; CDR3 DNA: TGTGCCACCAGCAGAGATGCGACCAGGGAGCAGTTCTTC; CDR3 protein: CATSRDATREQFF
clone size: -; V gene: TRBV18; CDR3 length: 12; J gene: TRBJ2-7; D gene: -; CDR3 DNA: TGTGCCAGCTCACTACAGATGAGGGAGCAGTACTTC; CDR3 protein: CASSLQMREQYF
clone size: -; V gene: TRBV28; CDR3 length: 16; J gene: TRBJ1-3; D gene: TRBD1; CDR3 DNA: TGTGCCAGCGGAAGGACAGGGAAAGTATCTGGAAACACCATATATTTT; CDR3 protein: CASGRTGKVSGNTIYF
clone size: -; V gene: TRBV9; CDR3 length: 15; J gene: TRBJ1-1; D gene: TRBD1; CDR3 DNA: TGTGCCAGCAGCCCGACAGGGGTCCAGAACACTGAAGCTTTCTTT; CDR3 protein: CASSPTGVQNTEAFF
clone size: -; V gene: TRBV7-8; CDR3 length: 16; J gene: TRBJ1-5; D gene: TRBD1; CDR3 DNA: TGTGCCAGCAGCTTATCCGGGACAGGGAGAGAACAGCCCCAGCATTTT; CDR3 protein: CASSLSGTGREQPQHF
clone size: -; V gene: TRBV6-5; CDR3 length: 13; J gene: TRBJ2-3; D gene: -; CDR3 DNA: TGTGCCAGCAGTTCCTGGTTCACAGATACGCAGTATTTT; CDR3 protein: CASSSWFTDTQYF
clone size: -; V gene: TRBV27; CDR3 length: 16; J gene: TRBJ2-7; D gene: -; CDR3 DNA: TGTGCCAGCAGTTTGCAATCTGGACGGGGAAGCTACGAGCAGTACTTC; CDR3 protein: CASSLQSGRGSYEQYF
clone size: -; V gene: TRBV19; CDR3 length: 13; J gene: TRBJ1-5; D gene: -; CDR3 DNA: TGTGCCAGTAGTACTCAGGGGAATCAGCCCCAGCATTTT; CDR3 protein: CASSTQGNQPQHF
clone size: -; V gene: TRBV6-4; CDR3 length: 14; J gene: TRBJ1-1; D gene: -; CDR3 DNA: TGTGCCAGCAAACTAGACGGGGCGAACACTGAAGCTTTCTTT; CDR3 protein: CASKLDGANTEAFF
clone size: -; V gene: TRBV7-8; CDR3 length: 13; J gene: TRBJ1-2; D gene: TRBD1; CDR3 DNA: TGTGCCAGCAGCAGACAGGGTAGCTATGGCTACACCTTC; CDR3 protein: CASSRQGSYGYTF
clone size: -; V gene: TRBV7-2; CDR3 length: 13; J gene: TRBJ1-2; D gene: -; CDR3 DNA: TGTGCCAGCAGCAACGACAGGAACTATGGCTACACCTTC; CDR3 protein: CASSNDRNYGYTF
clone size: -; V gene: TRBV5-4; CDR3 length: 17; J gene: TRBJ1-1; D gene: TRBD1; CDR3 DNA: TGTGCCAGCAGCCTCCCCGGACAGGGGCGCCATGGCACTGAAGCTTTCTTT; CDR3 protein: CASSLPGQGRHGTEAFF
clone size: -; V gene: TRBV7-9; CDR3 length: 17; J gene: TRBJ1-1; D gene: -; CDR3 DNA: TGTGCCAGCAGCTTAGCAGGCCAACTACGTATGAACACTGAAGCTTTCTTT; CDR3 protein: CASSLAGQLRMNTEAFF
clone size: -; V gene: TRBV4-1; CDR3 length: 17; J gene: TRBJ2-2; D gene: TRBD2; CDR3 DNA: TGCGCCAGCAGCCAAGATTTTGCGGGAGGCGTCACCGGGGAGCTGTTTTTT; CDR3 protein: CASSQDFAGGVTGELFF
clone size: once; V gene: TRBV10-3; CDR3 length: 13; J gene: TRBJ2-3; D gene: -; CDR3 DNA: TGTGCCGTGAGGATAGGGGGCACAGATACGCAGTATTTT; CDR3 protein: CAVRIGGTDTQYF
clone size: -; V gene: TRBV5-6; CDR3 length: 19; J gene: TRBJ1-5; D gene: TRBD1; CDR3 DNA: TGTGCCAGCAGCTTGGGCCCCGGGACAGCACTTTATAGCAATCAGCCCCAGCATTTT; CDR3 protein: CASSLGPGTALYSNQPQHF
clone size: -; V gene: TRBV30; CDR3 length: 15; J gene: TRBJ2-2; D gene: TRBD2; CDR3 DNA: TGTGCCTGGAGCCCGACCGGGACTAGCACCGGGGAGCTGTTTTTT; CDR3 protein: CAWSPTGTSTGELFF
clone size: -; V gene: TRBV7-3; CDR3 length: 13; J gene: TRBJ2-5; D gene: -; CDR3 DNA: TGTGCCAGCAGCTTAGATACGTGGGAGACCCAGTACTTC; CDR3 protein: CASSLDTWETQYF
clone size: -; V gene: TRBV11-2; CDR3 length: 15; J gene: TRBJ1-2; D gene: -; CDR3 DNA: TGTGCCAGCAGCTTAGATCAAGCAGGACGCTCTGGCTACACCTTC; CDR3 protein: CASSLDQAGRSGYTF
clone size: few; V gene: TRBV5-1; CDR3 length: 14; J gene: TRBJ1-3; D gene: -; CDR3 DNA: TGCGCCAGCAGCCCCGGGGGCTCTGGAAACACCATATATTTT; CDR3 protein: CASSPGGSGNTIYF
clone size: -; V gene: TRBV10-3; CDR3 length: 14; J gene: TRBJ2-7; D gene: -; CDR3 DNA: TGTGCCATCAGTGGGGGCCCAGGGAAGGACGAGCAGTACTTC; CDR3 protein: CAISGGPGKDEQYF
clone size: once; V gene: TRBV5-6; CDR3 length: 15; J gene: TRBJ2-1; D gene: -; CDR3 DNA: TGTGCCAGCAGCGTAGGATCTTTGGACCACAATGAGCAGTTCTTC; CDR3 protein: CASSVGSLDHNEQFF
clone size: -; V gene: TRBV28; CDR3 length: 14; J gene: TRBJ2-3; D gene: TRBD2; CDR3 DNA: TGTGCCAGCAGTGCATCCGGGACTAGTTTCAGTCGGTATTTT; CDR3 protein: CASSASGTSFSRYF